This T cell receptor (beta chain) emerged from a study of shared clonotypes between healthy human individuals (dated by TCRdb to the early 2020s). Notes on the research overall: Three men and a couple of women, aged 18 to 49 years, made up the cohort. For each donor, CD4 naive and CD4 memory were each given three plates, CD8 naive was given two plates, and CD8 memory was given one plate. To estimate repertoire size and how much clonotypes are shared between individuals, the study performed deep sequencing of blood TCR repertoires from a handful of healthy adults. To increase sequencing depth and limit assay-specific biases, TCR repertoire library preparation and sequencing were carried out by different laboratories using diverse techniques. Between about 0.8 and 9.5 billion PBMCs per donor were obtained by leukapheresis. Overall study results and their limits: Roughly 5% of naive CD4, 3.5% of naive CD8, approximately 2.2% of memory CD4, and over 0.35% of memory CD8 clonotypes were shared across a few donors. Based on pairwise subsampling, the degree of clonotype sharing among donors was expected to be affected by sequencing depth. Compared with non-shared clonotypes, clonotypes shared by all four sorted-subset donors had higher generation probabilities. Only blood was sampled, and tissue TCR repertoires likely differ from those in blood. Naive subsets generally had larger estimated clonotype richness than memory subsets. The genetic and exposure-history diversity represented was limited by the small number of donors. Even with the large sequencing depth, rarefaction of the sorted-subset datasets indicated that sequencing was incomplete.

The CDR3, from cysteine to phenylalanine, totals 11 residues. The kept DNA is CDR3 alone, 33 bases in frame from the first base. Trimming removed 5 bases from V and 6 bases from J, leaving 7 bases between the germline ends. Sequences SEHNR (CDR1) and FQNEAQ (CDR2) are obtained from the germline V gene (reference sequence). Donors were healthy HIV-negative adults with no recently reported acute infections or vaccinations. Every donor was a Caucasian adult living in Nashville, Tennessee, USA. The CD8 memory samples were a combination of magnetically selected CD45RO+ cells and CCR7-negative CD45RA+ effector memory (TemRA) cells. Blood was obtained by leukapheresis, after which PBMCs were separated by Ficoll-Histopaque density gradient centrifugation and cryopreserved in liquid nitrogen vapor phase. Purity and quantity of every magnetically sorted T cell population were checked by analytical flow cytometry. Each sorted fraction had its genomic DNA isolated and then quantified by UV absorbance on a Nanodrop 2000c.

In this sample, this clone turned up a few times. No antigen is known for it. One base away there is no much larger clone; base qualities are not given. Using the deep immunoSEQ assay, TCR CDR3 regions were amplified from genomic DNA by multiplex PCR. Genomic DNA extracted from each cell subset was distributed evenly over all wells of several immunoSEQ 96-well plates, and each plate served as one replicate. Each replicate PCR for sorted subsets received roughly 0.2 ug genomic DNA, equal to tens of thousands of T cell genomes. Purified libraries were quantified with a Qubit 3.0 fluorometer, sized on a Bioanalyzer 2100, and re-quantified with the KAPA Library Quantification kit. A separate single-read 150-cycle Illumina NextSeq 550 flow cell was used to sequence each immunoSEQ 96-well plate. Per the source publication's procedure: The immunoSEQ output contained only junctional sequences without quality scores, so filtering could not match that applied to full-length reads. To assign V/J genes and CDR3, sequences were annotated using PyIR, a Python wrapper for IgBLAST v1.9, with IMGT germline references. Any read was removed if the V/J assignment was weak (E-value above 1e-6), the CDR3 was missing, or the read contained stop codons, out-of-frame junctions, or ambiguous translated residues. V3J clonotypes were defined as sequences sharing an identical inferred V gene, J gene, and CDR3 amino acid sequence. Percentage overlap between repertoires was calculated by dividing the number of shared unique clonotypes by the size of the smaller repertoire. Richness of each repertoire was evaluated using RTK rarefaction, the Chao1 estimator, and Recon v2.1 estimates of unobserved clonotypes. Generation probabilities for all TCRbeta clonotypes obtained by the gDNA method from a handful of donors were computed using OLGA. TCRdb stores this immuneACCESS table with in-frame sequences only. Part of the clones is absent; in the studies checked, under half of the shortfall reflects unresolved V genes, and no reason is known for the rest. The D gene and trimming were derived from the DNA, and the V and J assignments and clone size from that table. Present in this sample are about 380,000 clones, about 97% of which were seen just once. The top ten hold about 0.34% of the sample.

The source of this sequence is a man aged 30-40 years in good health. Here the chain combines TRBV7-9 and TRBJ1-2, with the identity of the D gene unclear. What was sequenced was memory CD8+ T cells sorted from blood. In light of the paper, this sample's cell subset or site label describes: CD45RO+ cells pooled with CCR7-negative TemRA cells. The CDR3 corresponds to CASSRVDGYTF. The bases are TGTGCCAGCAGCCGCGTTGATGGCTACACCTTC.